This record looks at one T cell receptor (beta chain) sequence and its context. This clonotype was recorded many times. Its antigen target is currently unknown. Base qualities are missing; no much larger clone stands one base away. Sequencing was carried out with an Illumina NovaSeq 6000. TCR cDNA was synthesized by 5'RACE template switching, which introduced a universal primer site and unique molecular identifiers. Priming for cDNA synthesis came from both the TCR alpha and TCR beta constant segments. Library amplification used two PCR steps, and the second PCR step added sample barcodes and sequencing adapters. Sequencing of libraries was done on Illumina HiSeq 2500 (2x100 bp) or NovaSeq (2x150 bp). The original pipeline was this. MIGEC was used to demultiplex reads and collapse the reads into UMI consensus sequences, and MiXCR was used for V(D)J alignment. Using edgeR on replicate PBMC samples, clonotypes were called vaccine-responding if FDR was below 0.01 and the log2 fold change was above 5 up to day 15. Each bulk clonotype received a CD4 or CD8 identity based on whether the sequenced CD4 or CD8 repertoire contained that clonotype at higher abundance. TCRdb trimmed public reads at Q25 via fastp, called clones via MiXCR and kept in-frame beta chains. Each CDR3 protein gets just one entry, which takes the most common genes and DNA from the rows behind it. V and J calls and clone size were set by TCRdb, not the authors. The table for this sample lists 250,000 to 400,000 distinct CDR3 sequences; about 4.5% of them were counted only once. The top ten hold 15% to 20% of the sample.

From its cysteine to its phenylalanine, the CDR3 spans 16 amino acids. Of the read, only the CDR3 DNA is kept; its 48 bases are in frame from base 1. Trimming leaves V shorter by 4 bases and J shorter by 3 bases, with the junction holding 10 bases beyond the gene matches. The CDR1 and CDR2 encoded by the germline V gene (reference sequence) are DFQATT and SNEGSKA. The data derive from a study of T cells after yellow fever vaccination (dated by TCRdb to between 2018 and 2021). Regarding the complete study: The SMART-Seq v4 Ultra Low Input RNA kit was used to prepare libraries from fractions with low cell numbers. Two healthy male donors, one aged 18 to 30 and one aged 30 to 40 years, made up the cohort. Bulk TCR alpha and beta repertoires were sequenced longitudinally to track T-cell clones before and after primary and booster YFV17D yellow fever vaccination. Blood was drawn at multiple timepoints before and after primary and secondary immunization, with bulk PBMC replicates and cell subsets isolated.

Explained via the paper, the treatment or condition label denotes: live attenuated yellow fever vaccine strain. Two biological replicates of bulk PBMCs were collected at each blood-draw timepoint. PBMCs were isolated from peripheral blood using a standard Ficoll-Paque protocol. TriZol was used to extract RNA from bulk PBMCs, CD4 and CD8 fractions, and dextramer-positive and dextramer-negative fractions. The paper's findings and limits, for the study overall: Because only a couple of donors were included in the study, the extent to which the findings can be generalized is limited. The secondary T-cell response was weaker than the primary response but faster, peaking on day 5 instead of day 15. A small share of clonotypes was detected in both CD4 and CD8 compartments, with the overlap likely arising from convergent recombination. Computational filtering was required because FACS-sorted repertoires could contain abundant contaminating clonotypes from the bulk population. After the booster, most of the clones that had expanded following primary vaccination were detected again (around 95% of CD4 and roughly 90% of CD8), which suggests that memory was broadly maintained.

Recombination connected TRBV20-1 to TRBJ2-1; TRBD2 fits 9 bases in the junction. This specimen was PBMCs, taken 15 days after the yellow fever booster vaccination. The TCR sequence derives from a man aged 18 to 30 who received the YFV17D yellow fever vaccine. The sequence in DNA is TGCAGTGCTAAAAATTCCGGCGGGGGGGGCTACAATGAGCAGTTCTTC. Its product reads: CSAKNSGGGGYNEQFF.